Listed below are T cell receptor beta chains from one sample, sequenced in a study of blood T cell repertoires in COVID-19. Some clones are missing from TCRdb's copy, which holds only in-frame ones; the method was immunoSEQ multiplex PCR. The sample records 150,000 to 200,000 clones, roughly 90% being singletons. Source material: peripheral blood. These receptors originate from a man in his fifties or sixties with acute or convalescent COVID-19. Both conserved end residues are part of each CDR3. D genes are given only for firm matches. Only some rows state a clone size, as once, few, many or a class for expanded clones.

V gene	J gene	clone size	D gene	CDR3 protein	CDR3 DNA
TRBV7-9	TRBJ2-1	NA	NA	CASSLEQAPSYNEQFF	TGTGCCAGCAGCTTAGAACAGGCCCCTTCCTACAATGAGCAGTTCTTC
TRBV6-6	TRBJ1-1	once	NA	CAVKDRSLGNTEAFF	TGTGCCGTCAAGGACAGAAGTTTAGGGAACACTGAAGCTTTCTTT
TRBV7-2	TRBJ1-2	NA	NA	CASSAPGHDYGYTF	TGTGCCAGCAGCGCGCCGGGACATGACTATGGCTACACCTTC
TRBV2	TRBJ1-4	NA	NA	CASKLQGSTNEKLFF	TGTGCCAGCAAACTCCAGGGTTCAACTAATGAAAAACTGTTTTTT
TRBV18	TRBJ1-3	NA	NA	CASSPGPGAGNTIYF	TGTGCCAGCTCACCGGGTCCGGGGGCTGGAAACACCATATATTTT
TRBV7-6	TRBJ2-3	NA	NA	CASSFIGGAGDTQYF	TGTGCCAGCAGCTTCATAGGTGGGGCCGGGGATACGCAGTATTTT
TRBV27	TRBJ1-2	NA	NA	CASSLSGEGGYTF	TGTGCCAGCAGTTTATCAGGGGAGGGGGGCTACACCTTC
TRBV4-3	TRBJ2-7	once	NA	CASSLRTAYEQYF	TGCGCCAGCAGCCTCCGGACAGCATACGAGCAGTACTTC
TRBV11-2	TRBJ2-1	NA	NA	CASSQSGQSYNEQFF	TGTGCCAGCAGCCAATCAGGCCAATCCTACAATGAGCAGTTCTTC
TRBV2	TRBJ1-1	NA	NA	CASRRTEAFF	TGTGCCAGCAGACGGACAGAAGCTTTCTTT
TRBV5-5	TRBJ1-1	NA	NA	CASGLEAFF	TGTGCCAGCGGACTTGAAGCTTTCTTT
TRBV3-1/TRBV3-2	TRBJ1-3	NA	NA	CASSQVTGNTIYF	TGTGCCAGCAGCCAAGTCACTGGAAACACCATATATTTT
TRBV21-1	TRBJ1-1	once	NA	CASRLTGGSCKNTEAFF	TGTGCCAGCAGGTTGACAGGGGGCAGCTGTAAGAACACTGAAGCTTTCTTT
TRBV6-1	TRBJ2-3	NA	TRBD2	CASSLGLAGTDTQYF	TGTGCCAGCAGCCTCGGACTAGCGGGCACAGATACGCAGTATTTT
TRBV30	TRBJ1-1	NA	NA	CAWNRHQNTEAFF	TGTGCCTGGAACCGACACCAGAACACTGAAGCTTTCTTT
TRBV12-3/TRBV12-4	TRBJ1-2	NA	TRBD1	CASRRTGEYGYTF	TGTGCCAGCAGACGGACAGGGGAATATGGCTACACCTTC
TRBV3-1/TRBV3-2	TRBJ1-4	once	NA	CASSQGRQNWNEKLFF	TGTGCCAGCAGCCAAGGGCGACAGAATTGGAATGAAAAACTGTTTTTT
TRBV11-2	TRBJ1-6	NA	TRBD1	CASSFGTVNSPLHF	TGTGCCAGCAGCTTCGGGACAGTTAATTCACCCCTCCACTTT
TRBV6-4	TRBJ1-1	NA	NA	CASSEIRGTEAFF	TGTGCCAGCAGTGAAATCCGGGGTACTGAAGCTTTCTTT
TRBV30	TRBJ1-2	NA	TRBD1	CAWRGQGVHGYTF	TGTGCCTGGAGGGGACAGGGAGTTCATGGCTACACCTTC
TRBV6-5	TRBJ1-2	NA	TRBD1	CATRQGVVYGYTF	TGTGCCACCCGACAGGGGGTTGTCTATGGCTACACCTTC
TRBV19	TRBJ2-2	once	NA	CASNPMGSYTGELFF	TGTGCCAGTAACCCGATGGGCAGTTACACCGGGGAGCTGTTTTTT
TRBV5-1	TRBJ2-5	few	TRBD2	CASSLVLAGGLKTQYF	TGCGCCAGCAGCTTGGTCTTGGCGGGGGGGCTAAAGACCCAGTACTTC
TRBV7-9	TRBJ2-3	NA	TRBD2	CASSLEVLKAGGQVDTQYF	TGTGCCAGCAGCTTAGAAGTCCTAAAGGCGGGGGGGCAAGTAGATACGCAGTATTTT
TRBV3-1/TRBV3-2	TRBJ1-5	NA	NA	CASSQGEGRPQHF	TGTGCCAGCAGCCAAGGGGAGGGTCGGCCCCAGCATTTT
TRBV19	TRBJ1-6	NA	TRBD1	CASSDDRGIGSPLHF	TGTGCCAGTAGTGACGACAGGGGGATTGGGTCACCCCTCCACTTT
TRBV18	TRBJ2-2	NA	NA	CASSRGANTGELFF	TGTGCCAGCTCACGCGGGGCGAACACCGGGGAGCTGTTTTTT
TRBV11-2	TRBJ1-4	NA	TRBD1	CASSFRPRTGGVEKLFF	TGTGCCAGCAGCTTTCGCCCCCGGACAGGCGGAGTCGAAAAACTGTTTTTT
TRBV5-1	TRBJ2-2	NA	NA	CASSLGLVNTGELFF	TGCGCCAGCAGCTTGGGACTCGTAAACACCGGGGAGCTGTTTTTT
TRBV7-2	TRBJ1-1	NA	NA	CASSAQGRTEAFF	TGTGCCAGCAGCGCCCAGGGAAGGACTGAAGCTTTCTTT
TRBV4-2	TRBJ2-3	NA	TRBD2	CASSRQMGGGTDTQYF	TGTGCCAGCAGCCGACAAATGGGAGGGGGCACAGATACGCAGTATTTT
TRBV7-2	TRBJ1-1	NA	TRBD1	CASRDRGEGTEAFF	TGTGCCAGCAGAGACAGGGGAGAGGGCACTGAAGCTTTCTTT
TRBV30	TRBJ2-7	NA	NA	CAWSVNRPIYEQYF	TGTGCCTGGAGTGTAAACAGACCGATCTACGAGCAGTACTTC
TRBV13	TRBJ2-7	once	TRBD1	CASSGGQANEQYF	TGTGCCAGCAGCGGGGGACAGGCCAACGAGCAGTACTTC
TRBV15	TRBJ2-7	NA	TRBD1	CATSREDRAEQYF	TGTGCCACCAGCAGGGAGGACAGGGCCGAGCAGTACTTC
TRBV10-3	TRBJ1-2	NA	NA	CAIAHSTNYGYTF	TGTGCCATCGCGCACAGCACTAACTATGGCTACACCTTC
TRBV9	TRBJ1-1	NA	TRBD1	CASSARGQNTEAFF	TGTGCCAGCAGCGCCAGGGGGCAGAACACTGAAGCTTTCTTT
TRBV6-1	TRBJ2-7	NA	NA	CASSEDPVEPYEQYF	TGTGCCAGCAGTGAAGACCCCGTGGAGCCCTACGAGCAGTACTTC
TRBV5-3	TRBJ2-7	NA	TRBD2	CARRSKPGGGDFGSPYEQYF	TGTGCCAGAAGGTCAAAGCCGGGAGGAGGAGATTTCGGTTCCCCCTACGAGCAGTACTTC
TRBV5-1	TRBJ1-2	once	NA	CASSPVTGNYGYTF	TGCGCCAGCAGCCCAGTTACGGGGAACTATGGCTACACCTTC
TRBV7-6	TRBJ1-1	NA	NA	CASSLWGPSGLNTEAFF	TGTGCCAGCAGCTTATGGGGGCCCTCGGGACTGAACACTGAAGCTTTCTTT